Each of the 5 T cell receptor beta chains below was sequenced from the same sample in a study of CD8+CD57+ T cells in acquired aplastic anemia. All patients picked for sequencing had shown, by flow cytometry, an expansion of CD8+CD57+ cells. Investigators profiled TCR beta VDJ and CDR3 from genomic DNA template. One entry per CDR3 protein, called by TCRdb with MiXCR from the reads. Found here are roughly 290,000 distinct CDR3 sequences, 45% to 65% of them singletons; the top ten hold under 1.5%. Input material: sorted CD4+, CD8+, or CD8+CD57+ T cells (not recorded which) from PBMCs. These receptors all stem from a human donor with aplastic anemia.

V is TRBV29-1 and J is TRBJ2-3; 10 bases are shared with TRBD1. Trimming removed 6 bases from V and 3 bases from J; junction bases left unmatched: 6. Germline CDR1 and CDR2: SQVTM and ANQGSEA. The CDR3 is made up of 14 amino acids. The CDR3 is CSVRGQGLTDTQYF. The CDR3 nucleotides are TGCAGCGTGAGGGGACAGGGGTTAACAGATACGCAGTATTTT.

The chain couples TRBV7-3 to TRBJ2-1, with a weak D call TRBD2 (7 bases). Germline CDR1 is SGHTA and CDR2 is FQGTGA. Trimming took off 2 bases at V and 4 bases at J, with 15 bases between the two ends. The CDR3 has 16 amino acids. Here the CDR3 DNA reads TGTGCCAGCAGCTTAGGCGTTGGGGGGGCATACAATGAGCAGTTCTTC. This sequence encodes CASSLGVGGAYNEQFF.

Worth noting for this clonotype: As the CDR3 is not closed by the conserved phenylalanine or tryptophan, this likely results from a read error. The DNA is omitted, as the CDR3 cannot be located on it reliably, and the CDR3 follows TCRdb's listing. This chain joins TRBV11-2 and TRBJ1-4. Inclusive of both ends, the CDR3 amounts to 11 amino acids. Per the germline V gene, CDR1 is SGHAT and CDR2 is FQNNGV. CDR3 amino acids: CASSPTGQSLY.

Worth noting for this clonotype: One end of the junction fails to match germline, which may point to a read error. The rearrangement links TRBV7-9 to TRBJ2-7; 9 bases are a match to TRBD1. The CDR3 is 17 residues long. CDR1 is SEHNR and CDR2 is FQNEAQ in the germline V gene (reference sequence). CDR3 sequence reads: CASSHTPGTGNTYEQYF. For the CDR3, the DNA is TGCGCCAGCAGCCACACTCCCGGGACAGGGAATACCTACGAGCAGTACTTC.

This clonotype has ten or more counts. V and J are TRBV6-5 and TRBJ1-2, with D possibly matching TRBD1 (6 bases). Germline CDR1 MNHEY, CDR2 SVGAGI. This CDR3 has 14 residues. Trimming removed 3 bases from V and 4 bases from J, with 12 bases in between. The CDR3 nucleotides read TGTGCCAGCAGTTATGGGGGCTCGGGCTATGGCTACACCTTC. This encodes CASSYGGSGYGYTF.